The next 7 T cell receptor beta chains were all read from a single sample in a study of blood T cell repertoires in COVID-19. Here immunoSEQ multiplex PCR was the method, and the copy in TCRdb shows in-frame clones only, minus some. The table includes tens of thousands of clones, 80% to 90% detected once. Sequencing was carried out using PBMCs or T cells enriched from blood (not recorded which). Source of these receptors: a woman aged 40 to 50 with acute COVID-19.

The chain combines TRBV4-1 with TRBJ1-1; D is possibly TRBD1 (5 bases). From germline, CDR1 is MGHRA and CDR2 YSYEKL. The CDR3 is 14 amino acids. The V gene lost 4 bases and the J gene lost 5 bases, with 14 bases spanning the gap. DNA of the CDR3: TGCGCCAGCAGCCTGGCCAGGGCCAATACTGAAGCTTTCTTT. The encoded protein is CASSLARANTEAFF.

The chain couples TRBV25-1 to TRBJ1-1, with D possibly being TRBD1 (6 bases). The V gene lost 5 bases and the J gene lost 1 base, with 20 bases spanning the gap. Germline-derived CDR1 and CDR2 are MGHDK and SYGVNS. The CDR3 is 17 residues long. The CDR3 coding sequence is TGTGCCAGCAGTCCCCTGGGGGGGGCACGGGGGAACACTGAAGCTTTCTTT. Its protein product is CASSPLGGARGNTEAFF.

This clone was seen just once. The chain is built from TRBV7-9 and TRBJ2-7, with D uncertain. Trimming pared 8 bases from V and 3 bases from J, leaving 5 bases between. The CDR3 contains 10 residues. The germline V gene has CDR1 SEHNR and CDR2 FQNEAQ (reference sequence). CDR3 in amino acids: CASGHYEQYF. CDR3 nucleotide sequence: TGTGCCAGCGGCCACTACGAGCAGTACTTC.

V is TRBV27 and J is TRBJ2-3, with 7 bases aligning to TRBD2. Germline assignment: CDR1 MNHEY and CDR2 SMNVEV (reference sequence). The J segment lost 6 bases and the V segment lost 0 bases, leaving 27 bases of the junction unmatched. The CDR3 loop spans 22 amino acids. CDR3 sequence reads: CASSLSQPGEIRDYPEPDTQYF. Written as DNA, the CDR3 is TGTGCCAGCAGTTTATCTCAGCCCGGAGAGATCCGGGACTACCCAGAACCGGATACGCAGTATTTT.

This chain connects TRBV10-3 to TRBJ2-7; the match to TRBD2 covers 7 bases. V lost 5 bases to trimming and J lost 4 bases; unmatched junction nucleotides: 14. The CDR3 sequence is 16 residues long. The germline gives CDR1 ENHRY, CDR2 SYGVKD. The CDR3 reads CAISLRPSGETYEQYF. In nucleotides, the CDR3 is TGTGCCATCAGTTTAAGGCCTAGCGGAGAGACGTACGAGCAGTACTTC.

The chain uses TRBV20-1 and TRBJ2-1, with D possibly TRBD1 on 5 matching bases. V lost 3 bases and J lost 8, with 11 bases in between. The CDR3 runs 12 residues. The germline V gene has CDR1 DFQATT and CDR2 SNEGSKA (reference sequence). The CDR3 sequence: CSASSQGDEQFF. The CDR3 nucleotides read TGCAGTGCTAGTTCCCAGGGTGATGAGCAGTTCTTC.

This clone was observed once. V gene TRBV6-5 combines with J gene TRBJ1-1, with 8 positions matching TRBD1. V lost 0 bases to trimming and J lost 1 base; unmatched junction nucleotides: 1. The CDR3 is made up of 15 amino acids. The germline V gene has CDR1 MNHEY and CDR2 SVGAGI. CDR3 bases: TGTGCCAGCAGTTACTCGACAGGGGAGAACACTGAAGCTTTCTTT. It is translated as CASSYSTGENTEAFF.